This entry features one T cell receptor beta chain sequence. This sample was taken from a study of OX40 agonist ivuxolimab in advanced cancers. Only in-frame clones appear in the TCRdb table, and some are missing; sequencing was by immunoSEQ multiplex PCR. The data contain tens of thousands of clones, about 80% of them singletons. This CDR3 comprises 13 residues. The trim removed 5 bases at V and 5 bases at J, leaving 5 bases unmatched. CDR1 SGHTS and CDR2 YDEGEE come from the germline V gene. V gene TRBV5-8 combines with J gene TRBJ2-7, with 9 bases lining up with TRBD1. Specimen: CD4+ or CD8+ T cells sorted from blood, collected in a trial of the OX40 agonist ivuxolimab. The receptor was isolated from an adult with an advanced solid tumor such as melanoma, head and neck, liver or kidney cancer. The CDR3: CASRYRGRDEQYF. For the CDR3, the DNA is TGTGCCAGCAGGTACAGGGGGCGCGACGAGCAGTACTTC.